The 23 T cell receptor beta chains given below trace back to one sample, sequenced in a study of cytomegalovirus exposure and HLA in healthy donors. The PCR made use of 60 Vbeta and 13 Jbeta primers. Sequenced by immunoSEQ multiplex PCR; TCRdb stores in-frame clones only, minus some. The sample consists of about 140,000 clones, 70% to 90% of them appearing once. The specimen sequenced was PBMCs. Receptors originate from a man aged 50 or older in good health and CMV-seronegative.

The rearrangement joins TRBV5-1 to TRBJ1-1; maybe TRBD1 (6 bases). V lost 4 bases to trimming and J lost 1 base, with 11 bases between them. Germline V gene lookup returns CDR1 SGHRS and CDR2 YFSETQ. The CDR3 spans 14 residues. CDR3: CASSQDRPNTEAFF. The CDR3 nucleotides are TGCGCCAGCAGCCAGGACAGACCGAACACTGAAGCTTTCTTT.

The gene calls are TRBV5-1 and TRBJ1-1; D perhaps matches TRBD1 (6 bases). CDR3 length: 15 residues. The V end lost 4 bases, the J end lost 1 base, and 14 bases lay between the germline ends. The germline V gene encodes CDR1 SGHRS and CDR2 YFSETQ. The CDR3 nucleotides are TGCGCCAGCAGCCAAGTGACAGGACGGAACACTGAAGCTTTCTTT. Translation gives CASSQVTGRNTEAFF.

The chain joins TRBV18 to TRBJ1-3, with D possibly matching TRBD1 (5 bases). There are 13 residues in the CDR3. In germline, CDR1 is KGHSH, CDR2 LQKENI. V gave up 6 bases and J gave up 3 bases, with 9 bases separating them. As DNA, the CDR3 is TGTGCCAGCTCCCAGGGTGGTGGAAACACCATATATTTT. Translation: CASSQGGGNTIYF.

The chain uses TRBV4-1 and TRBJ2-3, with 8 bases that match TRBD2. Trimming took 5 bases from V and 0 from J; bases not matched to a gene: 7. CDR1 is MGHRA and CDR2 is YSYEKL in the germline V gene. This CDR3 comprises 16 residues. Written as DNA, the CDR3 is TGCGCCAGCAGCTCTAGTAGCGGGGCCAGCACAGATACGCAGTATTTT. Residues: CASSSSSGASTDTQYF.

This clone was found a few times. The chain joins TRBV28 to TRBJ1-6; unclear D gene. Trimming shortened V by 5 bases and J by 4 bases, and 3 bases separated the two germline ends. This CDR3 contains 12 residues. Germline V CDR1 and CDR2: MDHEN, SYDVKM. In nucleotides, the CDR3 is TGTGCCAGCAGTACATATAATTCACCCCTCCACTTT. It specifies CASSTYNSPLHF.

V is TRBV30 and J is TRBJ1-5; 8 bases fit TRBD1. The junction had 8 bases not matched to a gene; V was cut back by 3 bases and J by 4 bases. Per the germline V gene, CDR1 is GTSNPN and CDR2 is SVGIG (reference sequence). The CDR3 extends over 15 amino acids. In DNA, the CDR3 is TGTGCCTGGAGCGACGGGACAGGACTAAATCAGCCCCAGCATTTT. As protein: CAWSDGTGLNQPQHF.

This chain joins TRBV15 and TRBJ2-7; D may be TRBD2 (5 bases). Germline CDR1 LNHNV, CDR2 YYDKDF (reference sequence). The CDR3 sequence is 15 residues long. V dropped 0 bases and J dropped 0 bases, with 9 bases sitting between them. Here the CDR3 reads CATSREGVSSYEQYF. Here the CDR3 DNA reads TGTGCCACCAGCAGAGAGGGAGTCAGCTCCTACGAGCAGTACTTC.

The chain is built from TRBV29-1 and TRBJ2-1; 10 nucleotides match TRBD1. Germline-derived CDR1 and CDR2 are SQVTM and ANQGSEA. The V and J ends lost 8 bases and 7 bases, in that order; junction bases with no gene match: 8. CDR3 length: 13 residues. The CDR3, as DNA: TGCAGCTTAAGACAGGGGGCAGTGAATGAGCAGTTCTTC. Encoded protein: CSLRQGAVNEQFF.

This chain uses TRBV14 with TRBJ1-1; 8 bases line up with TRBD1. The CDR3 covers 14 residues. Germline lookup yields CDR1 SGHDN and CDR2 FVKESK. With V trimmed by 1 base and J by 9 bases, 7 bases remained unmatched. CDR3 coding DNA: TGTGCCAGCAGCCAAGGTGACAGGGGAGGAAAAGCTTTCTTT. Its protein is CASSQGDRGGKAFF.

This clone has only one observation. V is TRBV7-2 and J is TRBJ1-2, with D tentatively TRBD1 (5 bases). Deletions cut 0 bases from V and 3 bases from J, with 5 bases between. The CDR3 is made up of 13 amino acids. Germline V gene lookup returns CDR1 SGHTA and CDR2 FQGNSA. CDR3: CASSLATDYGYTF. CDR3 sequence (DNA): TGTGCCAGCAGCTTAGCGACAGACTATGGCTACACCTTC.

This clone was observed once. The chain has TRBV30 and TRBJ2-1; 7 bases match TRBD2. Germline V gene data show CDR1 as GTSNPN and CDR2 as SVGIG (reference sequence). The CDR3 contains 13 residues. V shed 4 bases, J shed 15 bases, and the junction held 15 bases outside the gene matches. The chain's CDR3 is CAWTSGAGVARFF. CDR3 in DNA: TGTGCCTGGACGTCTGGGGCGGGAGTTGCGCGGTTCTTC.

The CDR3 loop is CASRRDGYTF. The DNA for the CDR3 is TGTGCCAGTAGGAGGGATGGCTACACCTTC. The V gene is TRBV19, the J gene TRBJ1-2; D unclear. The CDR3 runs 10 residues. Trimming cost V 6 bases and J 6 bases, with 5 bases left between them. The germline V gene has CDR1 LNHDA and CDR2 SQIVND (reference sequence).

The CDR3 spells CASSGQGYYGYTF. The CDR3 DNA is TGTGCCAGTAGTGGGCAGGGGTACTATGGCTACACCTTC. V usage is TRBV19 and J usage is TRBJ1-2, with a possible D match to TRBD1 (6 bases). CDR1 and CDR2 from the germline V gene are LNHDA and SQIVND (reference sequence). Trimming stripped 5 bases from V and 3 bases from J, with 10 bases between. This CDR3 is built from 13 residues. Full variable domain (rest looked up from reference TRBV19 and TRBJ1-2): DGGITQSPKYLFRKEGQNVTLSCEQNLNHDAMYWYRQDPGQGLRLIYYSQIVNDFQKGDIAEGYSVSREKKESFPLTVTSAQKNPTAFYLCASSGQGYYGYTFGSGTRLTVV.

In DNA, the CDR3 is TGTGCCAGCAGGATGAGGTACTCCTACAATGAGCAGTTCTTC. Its translation: CASRMRYSYNEQFF. V gene TRBV6-5 combines with J gene TRBJ2-1; the D is unclear. V lost 6 bases and J lost 0, with 9 bases in between. This CDR3 has 14 amino acids. Germline values: CDR1 MNHEY, CDR2 SVGAGI.

This clone was observed a few times. The chain is built from TRBV10-3 and TRBJ2-7, with D perhaps matching TRBD2 (5 bases). V was cut by 2 bases and J by 7 bases, with 15 bases left in between. CDR1 is ENHRY, CDR2 SYGVKD, per germline. This CDR3 spans 14 amino acids. The CDR3 loop reads CAISERRPAEEQYF. The CDR3 DNA sequence: TGTGCCATCAGTGAGCGGAGGCCAGCGGAAGAGCAGTACTTC.

This chain links TRBV30 with TRBJ2-3, with 8 bases identical to TRBD2. Germline loops: CDR1 GTSNPN, CDR2 SVGIG (reference sequence). V lost 3 bases to trimming and J lost 1 base; unmatched junction nucleotides: 12. The CDR3 runs 17 residues. CDR3 sequence (DNA): TGTGCCTGGAGCCGGCAAGCGGGGGCAGATGGCACAGATACGCAGTATTTT. This translates into CAWSRQAGADGTDTQYF. Variable domain in full (rest from reference TRBV30 and TRBJ2-3): SQTIHQWPATLVQPVGSPLSLECTVEGTSNPNLYWYRQAAGRGLQLLFYSVGIGQISSEVPQNLSASRPQDRQFILSSKKLLLSDSGFYLCAWSRQAGADGTDTQYFGPGTRLTVL.

This clone was observed a few times. The chain is built from TRBV11-2 and TRBJ2-1; 11 bases align to TRBD2. The J segment lost 9 bases and the V segment lost 5 bases, leaving 6 bases of the junction unmatched. Germline V gene lookup returns CDR1 SGHAT and CDR2 FQNNGV. The CDR3 is 14 amino acids. This CDR3 reads CASSPTSGSGEQFF. The CDR3 region has the DNA TGTGCCAGCAGCCCAACTAGCGGGAGTGGTGAGCAGTTCTTC.

The rearrangement uses TRBV19 and TRBJ2-7; TRBD1 might be the D (6 bases). Germline lookup yields CDR1 LNHDA and CDR2 SQIVND (reference sequence). V lost 3 bases and J lost 9, with 18 bases in between. The CDR3 length is 14 residues. The CDR3: CASSIEGVQVGQYF. The DNA of the CDR3 is TGTGCCAGTAGTATCGAGGGGGTACAGGTCGGGCAGTACTTC.

This rearrangement joins TRBV5-1 to TRBJ2-1; 14 positions agree with TRBD2. CDR3 length: 15 residues. V trimming: 4 bases; J trimming: 8 bases; junction bases outside the gene matches: 5. Per germline, CDR1 SGHRS and CDR2 YFSETQ. CDR3 sequence (DNA): TGCGCCAGCAGCCCGGGACTAGCGGGGGCTGATGAGCAGTTCTTC. It encodes CASSPGLAGADEQFF.

The rearrangement uses TRBV5-6 and TRBJ1-5; D gene unclear. Germline V gene sequence: CDR1 SGHDT, CDR2 YYEEEE. Between the trimmed V and J ends, which lost 0 bases and 4 bases, there was a span of 8 bases. CDR3 length: 14 amino acids. CDR3 DNA sequence: TGTGCCAGCAGCTTGGGCCCGGGGAATCAGCCCCAGCATTTT. It specifies CASSLGPGNQPQHF.

About this clone: This specimen includes other DNA sequences encoding the same CDR3. This chain connects TRBV7-9 to TRBJ1-2, with 9 bases fitting TRBD1. V shed 5 bases, J shed 8 bases, and the junction held 6 bases outside the gene matches. This CDR3 region has 13 residues. Germline-derived CDR1 and CDR2 are SEHNR and FQNEAQ (reference sequence). The CDR3 region has the DNA TGTGCCAGCAGCCTTGTGGGACAGGGCGGCTACACCTTC. Translating gives CASSLVGQGGYTF.

The J gene is TRBJ1-5, the V gene TRBV5-1; the match to TRBD1 covers 9 bases. CDR3 size: 17 residues. V lost 4 bases to trimming and J lost 7 bases; unmatched junction nucleotides: 15. Germline CDR1 reads SGHRS; CDR2 reads YFSETQ. The CDR3 nucleotides read TGCGCCAGCAGCGCCACTGTACAGGGGGCGGTGAGCCAGCCCCAGCATTTT. The encoded protein is CASSATVQGAVSQPQHF.

V is TRBV7-9 and J is TRBJ1-2; TRBD1 is a possible D gene (5 bases). The V gene lost 7 bases and the J gene lost 7 bases, with 22 bases spanning the gap. The CDR3 runs to 15 residues. Germline values: CDR1 SEHNR, CDR2 FQNEAQ (reference sequence). The CDR3 spells CASTSLSNMTVGYTF. Here the CDR3 DNA reads TGTGCCAGCACCTCCTTAAGCAATATGACAGTTGGCTACACCTTC.